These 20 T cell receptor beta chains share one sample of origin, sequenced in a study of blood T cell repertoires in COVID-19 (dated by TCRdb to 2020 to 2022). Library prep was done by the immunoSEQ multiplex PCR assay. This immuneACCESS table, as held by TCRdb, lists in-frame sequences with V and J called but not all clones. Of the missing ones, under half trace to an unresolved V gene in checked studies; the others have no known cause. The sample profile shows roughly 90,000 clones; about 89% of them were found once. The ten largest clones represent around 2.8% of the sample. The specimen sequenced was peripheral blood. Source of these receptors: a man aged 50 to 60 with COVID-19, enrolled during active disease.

This CDR3 is CASSPNRQGNYGYTF. In DNA, the CDR3 is TGCGCCAGCAGCCCCAATAGACAGGGGAACTATGGCTACACCTTC. This chain joins TRBV5-1 and TRBJ1-2; 8 positions agree with TRBD1. The CDR3 has 15 amino acids. With 4 bases clipped from V and 2 bases from J, the junction kept 7 bases outside the gene matches. Germline V gene lookup returns CDR1 SGHRS and CDR2 YFSETQ.

CDR3 in amino acids: CASSLEPLAGMVTKDTQYF. Written as DNA, the CDR3 is TGCGCCAGCAGCTTGGAGCCTCTAGCGGGGATGGTCACCAAAGATACGCAGTATTTT. The chain is built from TRBV5-1 and TRBJ2-3; 9 nucleotides line up with TRBD2. This CDR3 comprises 19 residues. V lost 0 bases to trimming and J lost 5 bases; unmatched junction nucleotides: 16. Germline CDR1 SGHRS, CDR2 YFSETQ.

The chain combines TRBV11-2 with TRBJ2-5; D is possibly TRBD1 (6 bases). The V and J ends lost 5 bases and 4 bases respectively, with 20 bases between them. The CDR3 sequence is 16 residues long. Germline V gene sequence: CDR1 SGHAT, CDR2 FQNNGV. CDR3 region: CASSPQGTAPRETQYF. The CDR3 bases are TGTGCCAGCAGCCCCCAGGGGACCGCCCCCCGAGAGACCCAGTACTTC.

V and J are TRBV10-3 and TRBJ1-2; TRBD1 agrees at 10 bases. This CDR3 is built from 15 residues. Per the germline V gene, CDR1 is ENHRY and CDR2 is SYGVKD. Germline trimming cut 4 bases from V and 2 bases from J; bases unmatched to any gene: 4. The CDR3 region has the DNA TGTGCCATCAGTGGTGGACAGGGGGAAAACTATGGCTACACCTTC. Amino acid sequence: CAISGGQGENYGYTF.

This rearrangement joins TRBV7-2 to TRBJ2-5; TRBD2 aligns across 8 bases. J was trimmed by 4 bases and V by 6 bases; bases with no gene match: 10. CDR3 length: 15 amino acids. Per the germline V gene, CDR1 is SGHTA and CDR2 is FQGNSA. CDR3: CASSRASGWGETQYF. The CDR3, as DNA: TGTGCCAGCAGTAGGGCTAGCGGGTGGGGAGAGACCCAGTACTTC.

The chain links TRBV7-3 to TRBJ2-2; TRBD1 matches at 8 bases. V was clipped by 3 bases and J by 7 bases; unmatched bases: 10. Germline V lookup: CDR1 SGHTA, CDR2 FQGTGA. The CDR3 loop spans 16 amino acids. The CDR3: CASSFKMLGQGGELFF. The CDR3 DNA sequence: TGTGCCAGCAGCTTCAAAATGTTAGGACAGGGCGGGGAGCTGTTTTTT.

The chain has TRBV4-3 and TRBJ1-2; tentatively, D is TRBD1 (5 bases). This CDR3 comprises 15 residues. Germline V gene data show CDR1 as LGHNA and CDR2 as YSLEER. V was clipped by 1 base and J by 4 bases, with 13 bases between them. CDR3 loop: CASSQVAGDLYGYTF. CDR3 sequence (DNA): TGCGCCAGCAGCCAAGTTGCGGGGGACCTCTATGGCTACACCTTC.

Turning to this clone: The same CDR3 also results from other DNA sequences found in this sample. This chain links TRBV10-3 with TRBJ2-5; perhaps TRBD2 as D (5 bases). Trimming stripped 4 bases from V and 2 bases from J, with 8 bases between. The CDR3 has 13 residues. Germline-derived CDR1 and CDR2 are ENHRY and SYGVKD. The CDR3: CAISAGEQETQYF. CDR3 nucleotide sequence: TGTGCCATCAGTGCTGGGGAGCAAGAGACCCAGTACTTC.

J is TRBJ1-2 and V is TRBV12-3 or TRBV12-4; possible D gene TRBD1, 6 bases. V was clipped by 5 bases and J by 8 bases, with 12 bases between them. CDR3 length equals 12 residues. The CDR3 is CASSPGARGYTF. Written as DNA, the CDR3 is TGTGCCAGCAGTCCAGGGGCTAGAGGCTACACCTTC.

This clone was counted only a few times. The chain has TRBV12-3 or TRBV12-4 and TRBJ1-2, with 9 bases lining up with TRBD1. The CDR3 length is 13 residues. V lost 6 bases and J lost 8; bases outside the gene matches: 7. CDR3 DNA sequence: TGTGCCAGCAGATTCGGACAGGGGAACGGCTACACCTTC. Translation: CASRFGQGNGYTF.

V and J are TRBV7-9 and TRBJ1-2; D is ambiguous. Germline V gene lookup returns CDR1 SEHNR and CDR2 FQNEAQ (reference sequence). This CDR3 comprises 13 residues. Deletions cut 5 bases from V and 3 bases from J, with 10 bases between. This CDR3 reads CASSTRLHYGYTF. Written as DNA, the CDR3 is TGTGCCAGCAGCACCAGACTCCACTATGGCTACACCTTC.

This CDR3 is CALKATGTVFSYEQYF. As DNA, the CDR3 is TGTGCCTTAAAGGCGACCGGGACAGTGTTCTCCTACGAGCAGTACTTC. The chain carries TRBV30 and TRBJ2-7, with 7 bases that match TRBD1. Germline values: CDR1 GTSNPN, CDR2 SVGIG (reference sequence). This CDR3 has 16 residues. Trimming removed 7 bases from V and 0 bases from J; junction bases left unmatched: 15.

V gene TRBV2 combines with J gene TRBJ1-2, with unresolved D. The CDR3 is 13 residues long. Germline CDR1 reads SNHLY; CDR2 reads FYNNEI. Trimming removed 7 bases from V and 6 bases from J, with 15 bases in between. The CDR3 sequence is CASNRAYSNGYTF. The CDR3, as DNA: TGTGCCAGCAATAGAGCCTACAGCAATGGCTACACCTTC.

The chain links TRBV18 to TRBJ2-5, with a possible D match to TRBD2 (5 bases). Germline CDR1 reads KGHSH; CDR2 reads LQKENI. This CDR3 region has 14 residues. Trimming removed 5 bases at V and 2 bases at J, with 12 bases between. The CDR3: CASSAREHQETQYF. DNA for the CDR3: TGTGCCAGCTCAGCCCGGGAACATCAAGAGACCCAGTACTTC.

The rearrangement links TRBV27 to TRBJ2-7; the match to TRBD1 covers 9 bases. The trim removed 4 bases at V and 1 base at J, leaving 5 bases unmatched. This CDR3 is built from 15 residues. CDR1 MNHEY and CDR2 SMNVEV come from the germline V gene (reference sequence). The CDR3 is CASSSGQGLSYEQYF. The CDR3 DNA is TGTGCCAGCAGTTCGGGACAGGGTTTATCCTACGAGCAGTACTTC.

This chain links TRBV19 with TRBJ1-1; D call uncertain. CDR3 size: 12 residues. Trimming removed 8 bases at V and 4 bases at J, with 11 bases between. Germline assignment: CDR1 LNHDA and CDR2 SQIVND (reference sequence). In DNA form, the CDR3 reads TGTGCCAGTGGGTTGCGGGGCACTGAAGCTTTCTTT. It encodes CASGLRGTEAFF.

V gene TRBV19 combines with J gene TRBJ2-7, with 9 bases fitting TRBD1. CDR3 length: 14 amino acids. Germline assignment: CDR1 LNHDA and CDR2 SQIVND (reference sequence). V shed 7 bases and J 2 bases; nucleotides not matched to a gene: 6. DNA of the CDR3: TGTGCCAGTACCGCTCGGGACAGGGCCTACGAGCAGTACTTC. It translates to CASTARDRAYEQYF.

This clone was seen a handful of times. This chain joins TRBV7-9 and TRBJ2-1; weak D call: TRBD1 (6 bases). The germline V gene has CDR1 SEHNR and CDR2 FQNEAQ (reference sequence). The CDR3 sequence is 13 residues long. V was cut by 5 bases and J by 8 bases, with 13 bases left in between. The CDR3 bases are TGTGCCAGCAGCCCAACAGGGTTCGATGAGCAGTTCTTC. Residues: CASSPTGFDEQFF.

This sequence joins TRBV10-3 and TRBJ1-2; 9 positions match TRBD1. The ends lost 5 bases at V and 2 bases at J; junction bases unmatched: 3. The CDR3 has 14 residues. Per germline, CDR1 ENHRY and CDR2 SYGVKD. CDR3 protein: CAISLTGGNYGYTF. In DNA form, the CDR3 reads TGTGCCATCAGTCTGACAGGGGGGAACTATGGCTACACCTTC.

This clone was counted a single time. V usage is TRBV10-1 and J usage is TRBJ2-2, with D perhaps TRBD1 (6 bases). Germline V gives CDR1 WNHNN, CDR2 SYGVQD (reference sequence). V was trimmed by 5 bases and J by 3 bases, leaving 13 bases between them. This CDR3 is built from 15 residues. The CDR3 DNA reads TGCGCCAGCAGTCTACAGGGAAGGGACACCGGGGAGCTGTTTTTT. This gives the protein CASSLQGRDTGELFF.